This T cell receptor beta chain emerged from a study of shared clonotypes between healthy human individuals. Study-level findings and limits: Larger estimated richness was generally seen in naive subsets than in memory subsets.

Worth noting for this clone: The antigen remains unidentified.

TCRdb's table, derived via immunoSEQ multiplex PCR, lists solely in-frame clones and lacks some. The data show about 1.5 million clones, approximately 98% seen once. The V gene's germline CDR1 is SGHRS and CDR2 YFSETQ. V was clipped by 2 bases and J by 5 bases; unmatched bases: 7. CDR3 size: 14 residues. Sequences were obtained from naive CD4+ T cells sorted from blood. The subset here: CD45RA+ positively selected. The V gene is TRBV5-1, the J gene TRBJ2-7; 7 nucleotides line up with TRBD1. This clonotype was obtained from a man aged 30-40 years in good health. The CDR3: CASSLQGRGDEQYF. DNA for the CDR3: TGCGCCAGCAGCTTACAGGGGAGAGGCGACGAGCAGTACTTC.